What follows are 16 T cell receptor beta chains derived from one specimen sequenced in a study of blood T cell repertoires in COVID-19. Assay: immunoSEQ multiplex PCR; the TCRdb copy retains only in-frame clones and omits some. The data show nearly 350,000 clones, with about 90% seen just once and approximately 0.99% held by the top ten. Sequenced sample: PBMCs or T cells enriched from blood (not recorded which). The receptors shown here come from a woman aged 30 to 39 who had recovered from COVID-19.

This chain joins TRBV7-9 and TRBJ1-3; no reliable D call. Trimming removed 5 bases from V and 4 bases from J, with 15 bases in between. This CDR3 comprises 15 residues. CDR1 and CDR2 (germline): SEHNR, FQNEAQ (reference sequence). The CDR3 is CASSLGEASGNTIYF. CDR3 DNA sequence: TGTGCCAGCAGCCTCGGTGAGGCCTCCGGAAACACCATATATTTT.

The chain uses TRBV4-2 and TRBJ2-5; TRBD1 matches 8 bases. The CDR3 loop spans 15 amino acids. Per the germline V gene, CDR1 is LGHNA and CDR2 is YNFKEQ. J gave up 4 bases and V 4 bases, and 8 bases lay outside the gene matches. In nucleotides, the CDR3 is TGTGCCAGCAGCCGGACAGGGTCGTCAGGAGAGACCCAGTACTTC. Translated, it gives CASSRTGSSGETQYF.

The CDR3 reads CASSQDQGSNEQYF. The CDR3 DNA is TGTGCCAGCAGCCAAGACCAGGGTTCCAACGAGCAGTACTTC. The chain uses TRBV14 and TRBJ2-7, with D possibly matching TRBD1 (5 bases). Germline V CDR1 and CDR2: SGHDN, FVKESK. The length of the CDR3 is 14 residues. The V gene lost 0 bases and the J gene lost 5 bases, with 11 bases spanning the gap. Variable domain in full (rest from reference TRBV14 and TRBJ2-7): EAGVTQFPSHSVIEKGQTVTLRCDPISGHDNLYWYRRVMGKEIKFLLHFVKESKQDESGMPNNRFLAERTGGTYSTLKVQPAELEDSGVYFCASSQDQGSNEQYFGPGTRLTVT.

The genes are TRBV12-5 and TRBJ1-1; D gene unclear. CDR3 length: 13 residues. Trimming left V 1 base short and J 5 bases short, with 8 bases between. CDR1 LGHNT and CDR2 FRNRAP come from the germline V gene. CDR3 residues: CASGLGSRTEAFF. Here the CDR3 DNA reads TGTGCTAGTGGTTTGGGCTCGAGAACTGAAGCTTTCTTT.

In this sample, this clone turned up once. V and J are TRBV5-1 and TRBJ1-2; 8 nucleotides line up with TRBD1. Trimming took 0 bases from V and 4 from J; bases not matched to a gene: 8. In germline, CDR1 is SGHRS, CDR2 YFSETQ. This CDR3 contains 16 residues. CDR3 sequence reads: CASSLDPGTGSYGYTF. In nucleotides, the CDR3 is TGCGCCAGCAGCTTGGACCCAGGGACAGGCTCCTATGGCTACACCTTC.

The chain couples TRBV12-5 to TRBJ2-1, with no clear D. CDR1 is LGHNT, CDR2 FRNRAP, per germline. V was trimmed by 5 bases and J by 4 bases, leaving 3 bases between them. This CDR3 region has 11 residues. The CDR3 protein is CASGPYNEQFF. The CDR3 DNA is TGTGCTAGTGGTCCTTACAATGAGCAGTTCTTC.

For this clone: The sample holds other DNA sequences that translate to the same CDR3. The CDR3 region has the DNA TGTGCCAGCAGTTTACGACAGGGGGCGAACACTGAAGCTTTCTTT. Encoded protein: CASSLRQGANTEAFF. J is TRBJ1-1 and V is TRBV28, with 10 bases lining up with TRBD1. Germline V gene sequence: CDR1 MDHEN, CDR2 SYDVKM. This CDR3 spans 15 amino acids. The junction had 1 base not matched to a gene; V was cut back by 2 bases and J by 1 base.

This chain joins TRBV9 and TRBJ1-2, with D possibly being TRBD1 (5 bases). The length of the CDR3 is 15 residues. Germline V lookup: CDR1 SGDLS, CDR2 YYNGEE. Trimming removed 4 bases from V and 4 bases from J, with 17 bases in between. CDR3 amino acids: CASSPRGGSFYGYTF. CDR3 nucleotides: TGTGCCAGCAGCCCCCGGGGGGGTTCATTCTATGGCTACACCTTC.

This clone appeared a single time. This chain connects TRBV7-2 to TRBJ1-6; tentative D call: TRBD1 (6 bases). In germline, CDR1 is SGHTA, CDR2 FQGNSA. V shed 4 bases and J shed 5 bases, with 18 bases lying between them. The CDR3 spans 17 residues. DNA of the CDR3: TGTGCCAGCAGCTCCCTATGGGAGGGGGGGGATAATTCACCCCTCCACTTT. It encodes CASSSLWEGGDNSPLHF.

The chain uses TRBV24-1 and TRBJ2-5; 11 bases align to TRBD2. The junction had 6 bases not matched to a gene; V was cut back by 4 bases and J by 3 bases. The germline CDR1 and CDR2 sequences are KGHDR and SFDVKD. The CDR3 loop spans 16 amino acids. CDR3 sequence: CATSDPSGGTEETQYF. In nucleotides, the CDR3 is TGTGCCACCAGTGACCCTAGCGGGGGGACTGAAGAGACCCAGTACTTC.

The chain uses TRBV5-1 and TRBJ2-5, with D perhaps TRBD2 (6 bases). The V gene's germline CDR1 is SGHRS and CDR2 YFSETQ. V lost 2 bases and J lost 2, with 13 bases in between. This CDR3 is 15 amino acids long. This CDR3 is CASSLGGAGQETQYF. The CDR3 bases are TGCGCCAGCAGCTTAGGAGGGGCCGGACAAGAGACCCAGTACTTC.

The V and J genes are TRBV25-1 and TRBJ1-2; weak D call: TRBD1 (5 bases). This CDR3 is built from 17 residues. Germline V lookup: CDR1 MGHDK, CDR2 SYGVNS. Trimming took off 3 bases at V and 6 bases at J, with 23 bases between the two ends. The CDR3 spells CASSDSSPGVGLDGYTF. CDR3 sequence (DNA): TGTGCCAGCAGTGATAGTAGCCCGGGGGTCGGGCTTGATGGCTACACCTTC.

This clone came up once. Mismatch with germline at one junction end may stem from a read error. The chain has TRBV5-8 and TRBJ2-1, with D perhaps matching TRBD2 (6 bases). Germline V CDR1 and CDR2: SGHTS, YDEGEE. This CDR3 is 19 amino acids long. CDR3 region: CASRLGGPGFEPSYNEQFF. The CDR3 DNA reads TGTGCCAGCAGATTGGGGGGTCCGGGGTTCGAGCCGTCCTACAATGAGCAGTTCTTC. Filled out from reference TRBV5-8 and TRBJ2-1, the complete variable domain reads EAGVTQSPTHLIKTRGQQATLRCSPISGHTSVYWYQQALGLGLQFLLWYDEGEERNRGNFPPRFSGRQFPNYSSELNVNALELEDSALYLCASRLGGPGFEPSYNEQFFGPGTRLTVL.

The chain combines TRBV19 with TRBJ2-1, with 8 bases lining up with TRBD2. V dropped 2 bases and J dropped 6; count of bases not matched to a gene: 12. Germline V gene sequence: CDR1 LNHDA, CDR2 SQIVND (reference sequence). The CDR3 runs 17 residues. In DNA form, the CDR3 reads TGTGCCAGTAGTATAATAGGCGCGACGGCGGGGGGCAATGAGCAGTTCTTC. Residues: CASSIIGATAGGNEQFF.

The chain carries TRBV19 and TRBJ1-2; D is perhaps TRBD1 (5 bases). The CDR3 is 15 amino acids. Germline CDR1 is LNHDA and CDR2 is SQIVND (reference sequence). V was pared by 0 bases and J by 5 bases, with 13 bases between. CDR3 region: CASSIDQSGDYGYTF. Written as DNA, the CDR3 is TGTGCCAGTAGTATAGATCAGTCGGGGGATTATGGCTACACCTTC.

The CDR3 spells CSASGDEQFF. The CDR3 coding sequence is TGCAGTGCTAGCGGGGATGAGCAGTTCTTC. The chain couples TRBV20-1 to TRBJ2-1; tentative D call: TRBD2 (5 bases). This CDR3 is 10 amino acids long. The V gene's germline CDR1 is DFQATT and CDR2 SNEGSKA (reference sequence). Trimming took off 3 bases at V and 8 bases at J, with 5 bases between the two ends.